This T cell receptor beta chain was captured by sequencing in a study of cytomegalovirus exposure and HLA in healthy donors. Study observations and caveats: Later analysis suggested links between common viral pathogens and several top significant clusters.

Primers: 60 Vbeta forward and 13 Jbeta reverse. The table came from immunoSEQ multiplex PCR; TCRdb's copy has only in-frame clones and leaves some out. This table holds about 35,000 clones, roughly 82% found once. From germline, CDR1 is MNHEY and CDR2 SVGAGI. This CDR3 comprises 14 residues. Deletions cut 8 bases from V and 4 bases from J, with 12 bases between. In this sample, this clone turned up once. Its antigen is not identified. The V and J genes are TRBV6-5 and TRBJ1-6; D ambiguous. The clonotype comes from a young woman in good health and CMV-seronegative. The material sequenced was PBMCs. In DNA, the CDR3 is TGTGCCAGCGGAGATTCGGGGTATAATTCACCCCTCCACTTT. This codes for CASGDSGYNSPLHF.